The next 18 T cell receptor beta chains were all read from a single sample in a study of blood T cell repertoires in COVID-19. Measured with immunoSEQ multiplex PCR; TCRdb has only the in-frame clones, and not every one. The table has about 99,000 clones, roughly 89% seen once. The specimen sequenced was peripheral blood. Receptor source: a woman at least 80 years old in a cohort sampled during active COVID-19.

The V and J genes are TRBV6-5 and TRBJ2-7; TRBD2 agrees at 13 bases. The CDR3 is 15 residues long. The germline CDR1 and CDR2 sequences are MNHEY and SVGAGI. Trimming took 7 bases from V and 2 from J; bases not matched to a gene: 5. CDR3 coding DNA: TGTGCCAGCAACCAAGGGACTAGCGGGACCTACGAGCAGTACTTC. Its translation: CASNQGTSGTYEQYF.

V and J are TRBV11-2 and TRBJ2-7, with TRBD1 as a possible D gene (8 bases). V lost 1 base, J lost 7 bases, and 29 bases lay in between. Germline V gives CDR1 SGHAT, CDR2 FQNNGV. The CDR3 contains 19 residues. CDR3 DNA sequence: TGTGCCAGCAGCTTAGGCTGGGGCAGGGGGCGAGGACTAGGGAGGGAGCAGTACTTC. Protein sequence: CASSLGWGRGRGLGREQYF.

The chain is built from TRBV3-1 (or the pseudogene TRBV3-2) and TRBJ1-5, with D tentatively TRBD1 (6 bases). The CDR3 is 16 residues long. Germline CDR1 and CDR2: LGHDT and YNNKEL (reference sequence). The germline V and J ends were trimmed by 3 bases and 5 bases, with 17 bases remaining between them. Here the CDR3 reads CASSHRTVLPDQPQHF. DNA for the CDR3: TGTGCCAGCAGCCACCGGACAGTTCTTCCTGATCAGCCCCAGCATTTT.

The gene calls are TRBV2 and TRBJ1-1, with D tentatively TRBD1 (5 bases). The ends were cut back, 5 bases at V and 5 bases at J, with 12 bases in the middle. Germline values: CDR1 SNHLY, CDR2 FYNNEI. The CDR3 sequence is 13 residues long. CDR3 DNA sequence: TGTGCCAGCAGTAGGACACCTTTAACTGAAGCTTTCTTT. It yields the protein CASSRTPLTEAFF. Combining the CDR3 with reference TRBV2 and TRBJ1-1 gives the whole variable domain EPEVTQTPSHQVTQMGQEVILRCVPISNHLYFYWYRQILGQKVEFLVSFYNNEISEKSEIFDDQFSVERPDGSNFTLKIRSTKLEDSAMYFCASSRTPLTEAFFGQGTRLTVV.

This chain connects TRBV12-3 or TRBV12-4 to TRBJ2-2; the D is unclear. CDR3 length equals 13 residues. V gave up 1 base and J gave up 6 bases, with 6 bases separating them. CDR3 amino acids: CASSLVLSGELFF. DNA of the CDR3: TGTGCCAGCAGTTTAGTTCTCTCCGGGGAGCTGTTTTTT.

A single count supports this clone. The V call is TRBV15, the J call TRBJ1-3, with TRBD1 as a possible D gene (6 bases). CDR3 length equals 16 residues. Between the trimmed V and J ends, which lost 0 bases and 0 bases, there was a span of 9 bases. Germline lookup yields CDR1 LNHNV and CDR2 YYDKDF (reference sequence). The CDR3: CATSRDLGGSGNTIYF. CDR3 in DNA: TGTGCCACCAGCAGAGATTTAGGGGGCTCTGGAAACACCATATATTTT.

This sequence joins TRBV21-1 and TRBJ2-7; the table's D call, TRBD1, has no DNA check behind it. TRBV21-1 is termed a pseudogene. The CDR3 spans 15 residues. CDR3 bases: TGTGCCAGCAGCCTTCGACAGCCGAGATCCTACGAGCAGTACTTC. Translated: CASSLRQPRSYEQYF.

The chain combines TRBV18 with TRBJ2-7; 10 bases are a match to TRBD2. Per the germline V gene, CDR1 is KGHSH and CDR2 is LQKENI. J gave up 2 bases and V 2 bases, and 12 bases lay outside the gene matches. The CDR3 extends over 18 amino acids. CDR3 coding DNA: TGTGCCAGCTCACCATCCTCCTCTCTAGCGGGAGTCGCCTACGAGCAGTACTTC. Encoded protein: CASSPSSSLAGVAYEQYF. The complete variable domain, with remaining parts taken from reference TRBV18 and TRBJ2-7, reads NAGVMQNPRHLVRRRGQEARLRCSPMKGHSHVYWYRQLPEEGLKFMVYLQKENIIDESGMPKERFSAEFPKEGPSILRIQQVVRGDSAAYFCASSPSSSLAGVAYEQYFGPGTRLTVT.

The chain couples TRBV5-8 to TRBJ1-1; 7 bases fit TRBD1. This CDR3 contains 14 residues. V trimming: 4 bases; J trimming: 7 bases; junction bases outside the gene matches: 10. The germline CDR1 and CDR2 sequences are SGHTS and YDEGEE. CDR3 sequence reads: CASSPILTGSEAFF. CDR3 bases: TGTGCCAGCAGCCCAATCCTGACAGGGAGTGAAGCTTTCTTT.

The chain employs TRBV19 and TRBJ2-1; D remains ambiguous. Germline V gene sequence: CDR1 LNHDA, CDR2 SQIVND (reference sequence). V lost 6 bases to trimming and J lost 3 bases, with 12 bases between them. This CDR3 has 14 amino acids. CDR3 coding DNA: TGTGCCAGTAGAATCCAGGCAGACTACAATGAGCAGTTCTTC. This translates into CASRIQADYNEQFF.

V and J are TRBV6-6 and TRBJ1-2, with 8 positions matching TRBD1. The length of the CDR3 is 14 residues. The germline CDR1 and CDR2 sequences are MNHNY and SVGAGI (reference sequence). After removal of 5 bases from V and 8 bases from J, the junction contained 10 bases not matched to a gene. The CDR3 reads CASSTLQGATGYTF. CDR3 nucleotide sequence: TGTGCCAGCAGTACCCTCCAGGGGGCGACGGGCTACACCTTC.

This sequence joins TRBV9 and TRBJ1-5, with TRBD1 matching 9 bases. This CDR3 region has 16 residues. Germline assignment: CDR1 SGDLS and CDR2 YYNGEE. J lost 4 bases, V lost 3 bases, and 8 bases had no gene match. In DNA form, the CDR3 reads TGTGCCAGCAGCGCCGAGGGGGACAGGGTAAATCAGCCCCAGCATTTT. Encoded protein: CASSAEGDRVNQPQHF. Based on the CDR3 plus reference TRBV9 and TRBJ1-5, the full variable domain is DSGVTQTPKHLITATGQRVTLRCSPRSGDLSVYWYQQSLDQGLQFLIQYYNGEERAKGNILERFSAQQFPDLHSELNLSSLELGDSALYFCASSAEGDRVNQPQHFGDGTRLSIL.

This sequence joins TRBV5-1 and TRBJ2-5; 7 bases are shared with TRBD2. V lost 4 bases, J lost 1 base, and 13 bases stayed unmatched. The CDR3 runs to 17 residues. Germline CDR1 reads SGHRS; CDR2 reads YFSETQ. The CDR3 DNA sequence: TGCGCCAGCAGCAACCTGGGAGCGGGGAGACTCCAAGAGACCCAGTACTTC. The encoded protein is CASSNLGAGRLQETQYF.

V is TRBV15 and J is TRBJ1-4; 10 nucleotides align to TRBD1. Germline loops: CDR1 LNHNV, CDR2 YYDKDF (reference sequence). This CDR3 region has 14 residues. Trimming removed 6 bases from V and 5 bases from J; junction bases left unmatched: 3. The CDR3 DNA sequence: TGTGCCACCAGTAGACAGGGGGCCAATGAAAAACTGTTTTTT. Amino acids: CATSRQGANEKLFF.

This rearrangement joins TRBV6-2 or TRBV6-3 to TRBJ2-3, with D possibly TRBD2 on 6 matching bases. Trimming pared 4 bases from V and 5 bases from J, leaving 10 bases between. Germline V gene lookup returns CDR1 MNHEY and CDR2 SVGEGT. The CDR3 has 13 amino acids. The CDR3 DNA follows: TGTGCCAGCAGTTGGTGGGGAGGAGATACGCAGTATTTT. Its translation is CASSWWGGDTQYF.

This clone was found once. V gene TRBV7-2 combines with J gene TRBJ2-1; a weak D match, TRBD1 (5 bases). Germline CDR1 and CDR2: SGHTA and FQGNSA. The CDR3 extends over 13 amino acids. Trimming pared 5 bases from V and 5 bases from J, leaving 10 bases between. The CDR3 DNA sequence: TGTGCCAGCAGCCGAGACAGTAACAATGAGCAGTTCTTC. Translated, it gives CASSRDSNNEQFF.

V usage is TRBV30 and J usage is TRBJ2-3; D unclear. This CDR3 has 11 residues. V was pared by 5 bases and J by 5 bases, with 8 bases between. The germline V gene has CDR1 GTSNPN and CDR2 SVGIG (reference sequence). The CDR3 nucleotides are TGTGCCTGGGTTCGACTAGATACGCAGTATTTT. Translating it yields CAWVRLDTQYF.

The genes are TRBV7-2 and TRBJ2-3; weak D call: TRBD2 (5 bases). In germline, CDR1 is SGHTA, CDR2 FQGNSA. The CDR3 sequence is 16 residues long. The V and J ends lost 8 bases and 0 bases respectively, with 18 bases between them. In DNA, the CDR3 is TGTGCCAGCGTGAGGGCCCGCCACTCTAGCACAGATACGCAGTATTTT. The encoded protein is CASVRARHSSTDTQYF.